In its sample, the clone carrying this T cell receptor beta chain was seen a few times. The antigen is undetermined. The sample comes from a study of post-analysis software for immune sequencing data. The study's findings and limits: Significantly lower normalized Chao1 diversity was found in patients with multiple sclerosis relative to controls.

Unique molecular identifiers were present in the TCR beta cDNA libraries. Each CDR3 protein gets one entry after TCRdb re-called the PCR reads with MiXCR. The sample has over 700,000 distinct CDR3 sequences, 25% to 30% seen once; the top ten hold roughly 0.53%. The sequencing input was blood. This receptor was obtained from a girl aged 10 to 17 with multiple sclerosis.

The CDR3 is CASSGTGATYEQYF. CDR3 bases: TGTGCCAGCTCAGGGACAGGGGCGACCTACGAGCAGTACTTC. V usage is TRBV18 and J usage is TRBJ2-7, with 10 bases lining up with TRBD1. Germline CDR1 is KGHSH and CDR2 is LQKENI. This CDR3 has 14 amino acids. J gave up 2 bases and V 5 bases, and 3 bases lay outside the gene matches. Complete variable domain (other parts from reference TRBV18 and TRBJ2-7): NAGVMQNPRHLVRRRGQEARLRCSPMKGHSHVYWYRQLPEEGLKFMVYLQKENIIDESGMPKERFSAEFPKEGPSILRIQQVVRGDSAAYFCASSGTGATYEQYFGPGTRLTVT.